This TCR beta chain was obtained from a study of read filtering for tumor transcriptome and immune sequencing (dated by TCRdb to the early 2020s). About the full investigation: The cohort had around 18 male and 14 female patients with a mean age of roughly 62 years, ranging from roughly 47 to 85. TCR-region mapped reads per sample ranged from about 4.05 to 10.27 million with IR-seq versus only roughly 75 to 1273 with RNA-seq. Whole-transcriptome libraries were prepared with the TruSeq RNA Access Library Prep Kit after DNase treatment. The study compared TCR repertoires from targeted immune repertoire sequencing and bulk whole-transcriptome sequencing run on the same bone marrow samples. As a main aim, a read-filtering strategy for immune repertoire data was addressed, with the specific question being whether clonotypes supported by a single read should be removed. Under revised international staging, about 8 patients fell into R-ISS I, 15 to 20 into R-ISS II and roughly 7 into R-ISS III. Paper-wide results and their limitations: The sorted CD138-negative fraction was a mixed bone marrow immune population, not purified T cells. Removing single-read clonotypes increased the correlation between IR-seq and RNA-seq shared clonotype proportions. IR-seq captured clonotypes at much higher depth and more reliably than RNA-seq, and smaller IR-seq throughput sufficed to identify most shared clonotypes. In IR-seq, approximately 80% of clonotypes but 3% to 4.5% of total reads were represented by single-read clonotypes, whereas in RNA-seq, roughly three quarters of clonotypes and around 40% of reads were represented by single-read clonotypes.

TCR libraries were built from 400 ng RNA with the Immunoverse kit, using molecular barcoded adaptors covering alpha/delta and beta/gamma chains. TCR library preparation was performed with the same RNA that was used for transcriptome sequencing. An Illumina HiSeq 4000 with 2 x 150 cycles was used to sequence the TCR libraries. The study's processing was this. TCR reads were aligned to human V, D, J and C references and assembled into CDR3 clonotypes with MiXCR, including quality filtering and error correction. The tcR package in R was used for analysis of clonotype counts and gene usage diversity. For inspection of raw mapping reads, RNA-seq reads were mapped by STAR aligner version 2.5.3a onto GRCh37 of the human genome. To test how sequencing depth affected the clonotypes detected, IR-seq fastq files were randomly downsampled with Seqtk 1.3. TCRdb reanalyzed the raw reads on its own, using fastp at Q25 for trimming and MiXCR for clone calling, and kept in-frame beta chains. Every distinct CDR3 protein forms one entry, paired with its most common genes and DNA. The V and J calls, along with clone size, are taken from TCRdb and not from the paper's own processing. The sample yields more than 100,000 distinct CDR3 sequences; around 13% were counted once. Jointly, the top ten make up 7.5% to 10% of the sample.

The cysteine opens and the phenylalanine closes a CDR3 of 14 amino acids. Only the CDR3 part of the read is kept: 42 bases, read in frame from the first base. V sheds 5 bases and J sheds 6 bases, leaving 17 bases between their ends. This clonotype was seen a handful of times. Its antigen is not yet known. Given a much more abundant clone one base away, this may be a read error. Every patient had bone marrow sampled at the time of active disease. Isolation of bone marrow mononuclear cells was performed by Ficoll-Hypaque density gradient centrifugation. Myeloma plasma cells were removed and CD138-negative cells were collected by negative selection after labeling with CD138 magnetic microbeads on a MACS separator. Flow cytometry with CD138 antibodies on an Attune NxT was used to check how pure the isolated cells were. Total RNA was extracted with TRIzol reagent and quantified with a NanoDrop spectrophotometer. For each patient, paired RNA-seq and IR-seq were run on the CD138-negative bone marrow sample from that patient.

The clonotype comes from a donor aged 40 or over with multiple myeloma. The chain is assembled from TRBV12-3 or TRBV12-4 and TRBJ2-7, with no confidently assigned D gene. Sequenced: a population of CD138-negative cells sorted from bone marrow. The cell subset or site label, read with the paper, signifies: bone marrow mononuclear cells depleted of CD138+ plasma/myeloma cells by negative magnetic selection. The DNA reads TGTGCCAGCAGTGGTTACGGGTGGAGAGGCGAGCAGTACTTC. Translated, it reads CASSGYGWRGEQYF.